The present T cell receptor (beta chain) was sequenced within a study of T cells in Graves' hyperthyroidism and ophthalmopathy. Study in general: Peripheral blood was secured at the point of initial diagnosis, before any treatment.

Patients counted as stable if ophthalmopathy did not develop within 18 months. V lost 5 bases and J lost 5, with 24 bases in between. The CDR3 has 17 amino acids. Germline V gene lookup returns CDR1 LNHDA and CDR2 SQIVND (reference sequence). What was amplified from RNA transcripts were TCR beta CDR3 regions. Researchers ran a first-round RT-PCR on the TCR CDR3 using the HTBI primer set. TCRdb called the multiplex PCR reads again in MiXCR, with one record for every CDR3 protein. The data contain about 400,000 distinct CDR3 sequences, 15% to 19% of them singletons. The sequencing sample was made of blood. The chain uses TRBV19 and TRBJ2-5; possible D gene TRBD1, 5 bases. The source of this sequence is a young woman with Graves' hyperthyroidism. This chain's CDR3 is CASSHRRRVVPRETQYF. CDR3 nucleotide sequence: TGTGCCAGTAGTCACAGGCGTCGGGTTGTTCCCCGGGAGACCCAGTACTTC.